This entry lists 18 T cell receptor beta chains sequenced from one sample in a study of memory CD4+ T cells and cytomegalovirus serostatus. Measured with immunoSEQ multiplex PCR; TCRdb has only the in-frame clones, and not every one. The table includes about 56,000 clones, over 65% detected once. Single viable CD3+CD4+CD8-CD45RO+ cells were sorted as the memory CD4+ T cells. Source material: memory CD4+ T cells from blood. The receptor source for this set is an adult in good health and CMV-seropositive.

This sequence joins TRBV19 and TRBJ2-7; perhaps TRBD2 as D (5 bases). The CDR3 runs 15 residues. V was pared by 7 bases and J by 1 base, with 17 bases between. Germline V lookup: CDR1 LNHDA, CDR2 SQIVND (reference sequence). CDR3 protein: CASIFQEVPSYEQYV. CDR3 in DNA: TGTGCCAGTATCTTCCAGGAGGTCCCTTCCTACGAGCAGTACGTC.

This sequence joins TRBV19 and TRBJ2-3; D call uncertain. V was pared by 7 bases and J by 2 bases, with 16 bases between. The CDR3 totals 15 residues. Germline V gene data show CDR1 as LNHDA and CDR2 as SQIVND (reference sequence). DNA of the CDR3: TGTGCCAGTAAAACCGGATGGTCCTCCACAGATACGCAGTATTTT. Translating it yields CASKTGWSSTDTQYF.

A single count supports this clone. This chain links TRBV10-1 with TRBJ2-3; possibly TRBD1 or TRBD2 for D (5 bases each). The CDR3 contains 16 residues. Trimming pared 2 bases from V and 0 bases from J, leaving 12 bases between. CDR1 WNHNN and CDR2 SYGVQD come from the germline V gene (reference sequence). CDR3 loop: CASSEGSGASTDTQYF. In DNA form, the CDR3 reads TGCGCCAGCAGTGAGGGGTCCGGGGCTAGCACAGATACGCAGTATTTT.

This chain connects TRBV18 to TRBJ2-7, with 7 bases matching TRBD1. With 5 bases clipped from V and 2 bases from J, the junction kept 6 bases outside the gene matches. CDR3 length: 14 amino acids. The germline V gene encodes CDR1 KGHSH and CDR2 LQKENI. This chain's CDR3 is CASSSRQGTYEQYV. The CDR3 region has the DNA TGTGCCAGCTCATCCAGACAGGGCACCTACGAGCAGTACGTC.

A few counts support this clone. The chain uses TRBV28 and TRBJ1-3; D unclear. The CDR3 is 15 amino acids. CDR1 and CDR2 (germline): MDHEN, SYDVKM. V lost 5 bases and J lost 0, with 11 bases in between. The CDR3 loop is CASSLSRISGNTIYF. The CDR3 DNA reads as TGTGCCAGCAGTCTCTCTAGAATCTCTGGAAACACCATATATTTT. The complete variable domain, with remaining parts taken from reference TRBV28 and TRBJ1-3, reads DVKVTQSSRYLVKRTGEKVFLECVQDMDHENMFWYRQDPGLGLRLIYFSYDVKMKEKGDIPEGYSVSREKKERFSLILESASTNQTSMYLCASSLSRISGNTIYFGEGSWLTVV.

In DNA form, the CDR3 reads TGTGCCAGCTCACCACGCCGGGGGAGGGAGCAGTTCTTC. This codes for CASSPRRGREQFF. The gene calls are TRBV18 and TRBJ2-1, with D possibly being TRBD2 (6 bases). This CDR3 region has 13 residues. CDR1 is KGHSH, CDR2 LQKENI, per germline. The V end lost 1 base, the J end lost 10 bases, and 11 bases lay between the germline ends.

The chain recombines TRBV30 with TRBJ1-3, with a tentative D call TRBD1 (6 bases). The CDR3 contains 15 residues. V lost 0 bases and J 3 bases, leaving 12 bases between the germline ends. The germline V gene has CDR1 GTSNPN and CDR2 SVGIG (reference sequence). The DNA for the CDR3 is TGTGCCTGGAGTGTTCGGGGGGCAGGTGGAAACACCATATATTTT. It specifies CAWSVRGAGGNTIYF.

This clone was found a few times. The V gene is TRBV11-2, the J gene TRBJ2-5; D is ambiguous. The CDR3 is made up of 14 amino acids. The V gene lost 5 bases and the J gene lost 3 bases, with 13 bases spanning the gap. CDR1 is SGHAT, CDR2 FQNNGV, per germline. The chain's CDR3 is CASSARTTEETQYF. CDR3 in DNA: TGTGCCAGCAGCGCCAGGACCACCGAAGAGACCCAGTACTTC.

The chain links TRBV5-4 to TRBJ2-7; D is ambiguous. CDR1 and CDR2 from the germline V gene are SGHNT and YYREEE (reference sequence). The CDR3 has 13 residues. The V and J ends lost 0 bases and 4 bases respectively, with 8 bases between them. The CDR3 loop reads CASSLGTTYEQYF. The CDR3 bases are TGTGCCAGCAGCTTGGGGACCACTTACGAGCAGTACTTC.

This clone was recorded only once. J is TRBJ2-6 and V is TRBV6-5, with 7 bases lining up with TRBD1. The CDR3 contains 15 residues. Germline V lookup: CDR1 MNHEY, CDR2 SVGAGI. Trimming removed 8 bases from V and 4 bases from J; junction bases left unmatched: 8. CDR3 residues: CASGTAARGANVLTF. The CDR3 coding sequence is TGTGCCAGCGGGACAGCGGCGCGAGGGGCCAACGTCCTGACTTTC.

CDR3 sequence: CAWSAGASGNTIYF. The DNA of the CDR3 is TGTGCCTGGAGTGCAGGGGCATCTGGAAACACCATATATTTT. The gene calls are TRBV30 and TRBJ1-3; tentative D call: TRBD1 (6 bases). Trimming shortened V by 1 base and J by 1 base, and 8 bases separated the two germline ends. The CDR3 covers 14 residues. Germline V gene lookup returns CDR1 GTSNPN and CDR2 SVGIG (reference sequence).

The chain is built from TRBV14 and TRBJ2-7; D may be TRBD2 (7 bases). This CDR3 is 16 amino acids long. V gave up 4 bases and J gave up 3 bases, with 19 bases separating them. Germline values: CDR1 SGHDN, CDR2 FVKESK. CDR3 DNA: TGTGCCAGCAGCCGGGGGGGGCTAGCGGAAAACTACGAGCAGTACGTC. It is translated as CASSRGGLAENYEQYV.

This chain links TRBV10-3 with TRBJ2-1, with 13 bases matching TRBD2. CDR1 and CDR2 (germline): ENHRY, SYGVKD. J lost 7 bases, V lost 4 bases, and 1 base had no gene match. This CDR3 spans 14 amino acids. The CDR3 region is CAISVLAGGNEQFF. CDR3 nucleotides: TGTGCCATCAGTGTACTAGCGGGAGGGAATGAGCAGTTCTTC.

V gene TRBV11-3 combines with J gene TRBJ2-3; D call uncertain. Trimming left V 1 base short and J 0 bases short, with 14 bases between. CDR1 is SGHNT, CDR2 YENEEA, per germline. This CDR3 spans 17 amino acids. The CDR3 nucleotides are TGTGCCAGCAGCTTAGCGCCCGCAATTGCTAGCACAGATACGCAGTATTTT. Amino acids: CASSLAPAIASTDTQYF. Variable domain in full (rest from reference TRBV11-3 and TRBJ2-3): EAGVVQSPRYKIIEKKQPVAFWCNPISGHNTLYWYLQNLGQGPELLIRYENEEAVDDSQLPKDRFSAERLKGVDSTLKIQPAELGDSAVYLCASSLAPAIASTDTQYFGPGTRLTVL.

The chain employs TRBV7-3 and TRBJ2-1, with D perhaps matching TRBD1 (6 bases). Germline lookup yields CDR1 SGHTA and CDR2 FQGTGA. The germline V and J ends were trimmed by 5 bases and 6 bases, with 14 bases remaining between them. This CDR3 region has 14 residues. Here the CDR3 reads CASSLSRTANEQFF. The CDR3 DNA reads as TGTGCCAGCAGCCTCTCTAGGACAGCCAATGAGCAGTTCTTC. Full variable domain (outside the CDR3, taken from reference TRBV7-3 and TRBJ2-1): GAGVSQTPSNKVTEKGKYVELRCDPISGHTALYWYRQSLGQGPEFLIYFQGTGAADDSGLPNDRFFAVRPEGSVSTLKIQRTERGDSAVYLCASSLSRTANEQFFGPGTRLTVL.

The V gene is TRBV28, the J gene TRBJ1-2, with no clear D. The CDR3 has 11 residues. V lost 3 bases and J lost 12, with 11 bases in between. Per germline, CDR1 MDHEN and CDR2 SYDVKM. The CDR3 DNA follows: TGTGCCAGCAGTTTGAGAGGGAGCGACACCTTC. It is translated as CASSLRGSDTF.

This rearrangement joins TRBV14 to TRBJ2-6; D uncertain. The CDR3 sequence is 15 residues long. Between the trimmed V and J ends, which lost 5 bases and 11 bases, there was a span of 19 bases. Germline CDR1 reads SGHDN; CDR2 reads FVKESK. The CDR3 sequence: CASSTIGSPFDVLTF. DNA for the CDR3: TGTGCCAGCAGCACAATCGGAAGCCCATTCGACGTCCTGACTTTC.

The chain recombines TRBV4-1 with TRBJ1-3, with D perhaps TRBD1 (6 bases). V was pared by 6 bases and J by 4 bases, with 16 bases between. Germline CDR1 and CDR2: MGHRA and YSYEKL. The CDR3 has 15 residues. CDR3 in DNA: TGCGCCAGCAGTACAGGGACTTGGGCCGGAAACACCATATATTTT. As protein: CASSTGTWAGNTIYF.